This is a list of T cell receptor beta chains from one sample in a study of T cells in narcolepsy. Assay: immunoSEQ multiplex PCR; the TCRdb copy retains only in-frame clones and omits some. Of about 30,000 clones in the sample, about 76% were seen once. Sequenced material: CD45RA- memory CD4+ T cells from PBMCs. These TCRs come from a human donor with narcolepsy. Both conserved end residues are part of each CDR3. A D gene is named only where the DNA matches it firmly. Not every row has a clone size; where given, it reads once, few, many or a size class.

CDR3 length	J gene	D gene	clone size	V gene	CDR3 protein	CDR3 DNA
17	TRBJ2-1	TRBD2	-	TRBV4-2	CASSQGAASGRSHEQFF	TGTGCCAGCAGCCAAGGCGCGGCTAGCGGGAGATCCCATGAGCAGTTCTTC
13	TRBJ1-2	-	-	TRBV5-5	CASSLMGLYGYTF	TGTGCCAGCAGCTTGATGGGGCTCTATGGCTACACCTTC
12	TRBJ2-3	-	-	TRBV10-3	CATRIGTDTQYF	TGTGCCACCCGAATAGGGACAGATACGCAGTATTTT
12	TRBJ2-7	TRBD2	-	TRBV6-5	CASKAGGYEQYF	TGTGCCAGCAAAGCGGGAGGGTACGAGCAGTACTTC
15	TRBJ2-1	TRBD2	-	TRBV5-8	CASRQLAAPVNEQFF	TGTGCCAGCAGACAACTAGCGGCCCCGGTGAATGAGCAGTTCTTC
13	TRBJ2-3	-	few	TRBV7-2	CASSGGLTDTQYF	TGTGCCAGCAGTGGCGGGCTCACAGATACGCAGTATTTT
18	TRBJ2-7	-	-	TRBV12-2	CASRLAHVWAGDSYEQYF	TGTGCAAGTCGCTTAGCGCACGTCTGGGCGGGGGACTCCTACGAGCAGTACTTC
16	TRBJ2-4	TRBD1	-	TRBV5-6	CASSLVTGTVKNIQYF	TGTGCCAGCAGCTTGGTAACCGGGACAGTCAAAAACATTCAGTACTTC
12	TRBJ1-1	-	-	TRBV6-1	CASSPRRFEAFF	TGTGCCAGCAGCCCTAGGAGATTCGAAGCTTTCTTT
15	TRBJ2-6	-	-	TRBV7-2	CASYSPGDWANVLTF	TGTGCCAGTTATTCTCCGGGAGACTGGGCCAACGTCCTGACTTTC
16	TRBJ2-2	-	few	TRBV5-5	CASSLGPVANTGELFF	TGTGCCAGCAGCTTGGGACCGGTCGCGAACACCGGGGAGCTGTTTTTT
14	TRBJ2-7	-	-	TRBV7-8	CASRERGASYEQYF	TGTGCCAGCAGGGAGAGGGGAGCCTCCTACGAGCAGTACTTC
15	TRBJ2-2	TRBD1	-	TRBV2	CASMRTGTNTGELFF	TGTGCCAGCATGCGGACAGGGACTAACACCGGGGAGCTGTTTTTT